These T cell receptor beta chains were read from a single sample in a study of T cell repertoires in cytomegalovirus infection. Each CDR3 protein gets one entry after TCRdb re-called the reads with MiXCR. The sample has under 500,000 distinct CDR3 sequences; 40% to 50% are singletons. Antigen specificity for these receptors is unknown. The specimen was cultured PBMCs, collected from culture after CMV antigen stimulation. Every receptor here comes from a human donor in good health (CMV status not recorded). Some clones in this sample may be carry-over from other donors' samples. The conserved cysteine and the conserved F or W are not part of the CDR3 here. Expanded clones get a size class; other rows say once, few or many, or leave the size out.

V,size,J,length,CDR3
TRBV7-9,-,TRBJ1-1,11,ASTGPSGTEAF
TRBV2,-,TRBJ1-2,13,ASSGTRNLNYGYT
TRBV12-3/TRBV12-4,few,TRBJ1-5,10,ASSSNRGPQH
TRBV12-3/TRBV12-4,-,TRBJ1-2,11,ASSEQNQYGYT
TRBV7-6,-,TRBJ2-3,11,ASVEGHTDTQY
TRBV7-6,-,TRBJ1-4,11,ASSRGSGEKLF
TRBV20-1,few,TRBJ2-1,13,SARDSSGRVNEQF
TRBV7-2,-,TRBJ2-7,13,ASSGLALSFGEQY
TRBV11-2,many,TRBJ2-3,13,ASSLAGASTDTQY
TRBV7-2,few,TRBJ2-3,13,ASSPLTAGTDTQY
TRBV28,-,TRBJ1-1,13,ASSLVKVMNTEAF
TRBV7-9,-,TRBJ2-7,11,ASTGSGGGEQY
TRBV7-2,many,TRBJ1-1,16,ASSLTTGLEFVDTEAF
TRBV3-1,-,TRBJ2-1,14,ASSQGRTSGLTGRF
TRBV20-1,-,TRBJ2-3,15,SADRRRGGIRTDTQY
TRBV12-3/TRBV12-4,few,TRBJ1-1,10,ASSLGGEKAF
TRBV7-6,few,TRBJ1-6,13,ASSPGGGGNSPLH
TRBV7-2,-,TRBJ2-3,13,ASSHSGGAPDTQY
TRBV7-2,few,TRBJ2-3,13,ASSRVSGGTDTQY
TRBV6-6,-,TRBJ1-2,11,ASSYSGQAGYT
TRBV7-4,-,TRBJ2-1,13,ASSFGGRAANEQF
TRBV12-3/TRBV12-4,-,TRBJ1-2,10,ASSPGTGGYT
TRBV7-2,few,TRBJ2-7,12,ASSSQGLSYEQY
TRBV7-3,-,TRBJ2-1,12,ATEEEAGGLEQF
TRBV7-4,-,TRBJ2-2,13,ASSQGTANTGELF
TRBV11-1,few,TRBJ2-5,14,ASSLRLGHLQETQY
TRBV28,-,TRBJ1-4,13,ASSQAGTGNEKLF
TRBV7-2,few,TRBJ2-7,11,ASSLVVGGEQY
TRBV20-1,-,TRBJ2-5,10,SAGKPLETQY
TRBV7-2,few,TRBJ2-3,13,ASSLLPTGVDTQY
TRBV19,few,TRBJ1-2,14,ASSIHPTVGGNGYT
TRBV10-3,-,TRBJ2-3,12,AISEMKEVDTQY
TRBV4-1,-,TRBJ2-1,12,ASSRQKSYNEQF
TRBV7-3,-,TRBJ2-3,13,ASSPPWQVVNTQY
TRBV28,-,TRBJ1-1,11,ATQRQTNTEAF
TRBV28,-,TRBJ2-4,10,ASNRQKNIQY
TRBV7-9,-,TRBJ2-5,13,ASSFALGVWETQY
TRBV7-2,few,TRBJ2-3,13,ASSFRLAVADTQY
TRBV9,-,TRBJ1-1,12,ASTVHTGDTEAF
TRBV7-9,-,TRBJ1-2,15,ASSLDIAFRLNYGYT
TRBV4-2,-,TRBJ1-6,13,ASSQGLLRDSPLH
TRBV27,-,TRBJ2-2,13,ASSFGRENTGELF
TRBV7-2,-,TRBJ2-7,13,ASSLGGTEYYEQY
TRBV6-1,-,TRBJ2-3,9,ASRDTDTQY
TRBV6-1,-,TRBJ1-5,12,ASSDGWSRQPQH